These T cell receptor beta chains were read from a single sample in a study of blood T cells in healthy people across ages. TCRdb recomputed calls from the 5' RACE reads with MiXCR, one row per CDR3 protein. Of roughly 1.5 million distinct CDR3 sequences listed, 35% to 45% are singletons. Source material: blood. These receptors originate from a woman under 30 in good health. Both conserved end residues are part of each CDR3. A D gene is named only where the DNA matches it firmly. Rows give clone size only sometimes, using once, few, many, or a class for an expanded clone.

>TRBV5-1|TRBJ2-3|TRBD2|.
TGCGCCAGCAGCCCCAAGGGACTAGCGGGACTCACAGATACGCAGTATTTT
CASSPKGLAGLTDTQYF
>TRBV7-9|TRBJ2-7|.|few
TGTGCCAGCAGCTCCCAACAAAATTACTACGAGCAGTACTTC
CASSSQQNYYEQYF
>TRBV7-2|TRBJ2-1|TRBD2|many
TGTGCCAGCACTAAGGGACTAGGGTTTGGTGAGCAGTTCTTC
CASTKGLGFGEQFF
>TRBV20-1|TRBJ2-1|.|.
TGCAGTGCTAGAGGAGGGATGGGGATTTTGGATGAGCAGTTCTTC
CSARGGMGILDEQFF
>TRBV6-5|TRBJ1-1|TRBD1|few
TGTGCCAGCACGTATTTGGACAGGGGGAACACTGAAGCTTTCTTT
CASTYLDRGNTEAFF
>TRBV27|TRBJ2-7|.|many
TGTGCCAGCAGCTTAGCAGGGGTCGGCTACGAGCAGTACTTC
CASSLAGVGYEQYF
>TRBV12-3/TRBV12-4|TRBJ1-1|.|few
TGTGCCAGCACCTTTCTCCCGCCTAAAAACACTGAAGCTTTCTTT
CASTFLPPKNTEAFF
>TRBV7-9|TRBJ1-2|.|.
TGTGCCAGCAGCTTACAGGGCCCGGTCGGTGGCTACACCTTC
CASSLQGPVGGYTF
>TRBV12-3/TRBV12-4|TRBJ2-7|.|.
TGTGCCAGCAGGTCTCGGGGGAACGAGCAGTACTTC
CASRSRGNEQYF
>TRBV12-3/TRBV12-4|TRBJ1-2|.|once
TGTGCCAGCAGTCTCGACCCGCGGACAAACTATGGCTACACCTTC
CASSLDPRTNYGYTF
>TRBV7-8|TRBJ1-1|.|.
TGTGCCAGCAGCTTAGATGGCAGGGCCACTGAAGCTTTCTTT
CASSLDGRATEAFF
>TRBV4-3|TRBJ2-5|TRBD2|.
TGCGCCAGCAGCCAAGTTCGGGGGGAGTCCTACAATGAGCAGTACTTC
CASSQVRGESYNEQYF
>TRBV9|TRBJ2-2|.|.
TGTGCCAGCAGCGTAAGGGCCGGGGAGCTGTTTTTT
CASSVRAGELFF
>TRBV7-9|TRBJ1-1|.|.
TGTGCCAGCAGCTTAGAGTACGCCGGGAACACTGAAGCTTTCTTT
CASSLEYAGNTEAFF
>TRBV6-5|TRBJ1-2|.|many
TGTGCCAGCAGTTACCCGGGCTATGGCTACACCTTC
CASSYPGYGYTF
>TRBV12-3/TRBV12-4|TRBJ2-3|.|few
TGTGTCAGCAGTTTAGAGGTGGTAGCAGATACGCAGTATTTT
CVSSLEVVADTQYF
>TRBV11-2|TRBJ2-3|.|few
TGTGCCAGCAGAAAAGGGGCAGATACGCAGTATTTT
CASRKGADTQYF
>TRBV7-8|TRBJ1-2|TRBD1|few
TGTGCCAGCAGCTCACGTCCGGGACAGGGGCGTAACTATGGCTACACCTTC
CASSSRPGQGRNYGYTF
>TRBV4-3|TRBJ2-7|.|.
TGCGCCAGCAGCCAAGATCCGAGGCGCTACGAGCAGTACTTC
CASSQDPRRYEQYF
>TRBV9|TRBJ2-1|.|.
TGTGCCAGCAGCGCCGATCCGCAGACTTACTACAATGAGCAGTTCTTC
CASSADPQTYYNEQFF
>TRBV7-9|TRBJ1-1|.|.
TGTGCCAGCAGCTCCCTACAAGGGACTGAAGCTTTCTTT
CASSSLQGTEAFF
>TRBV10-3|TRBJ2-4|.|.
TGTGCCATCAGTCATGGACAGACTTCCTACGGGCAGTACTTC
CAISHGQTSYGQYF
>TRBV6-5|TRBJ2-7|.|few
TGTGCCAGCAAAATCAGGGCGGACAACTACAATGAGCAGTACTTC
CASKIRADNYNEQYF
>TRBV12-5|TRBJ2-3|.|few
TGTGCTAGTGGCCGAACCTCGACGCACCGGGCCACAGATACGCAGTATTTT
CASGRTSTHRATDTQYF
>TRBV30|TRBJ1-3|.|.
TGTGCCTGGAGTTCGGCAGGGGACTCTGGAAACACCATATATTTT
CAWSSAGDSGNTIYF
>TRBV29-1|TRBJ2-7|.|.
TGCAGCGCCGAGACAGATGCCTACGAGCAGTACTTC
CSAETDAYEQYF
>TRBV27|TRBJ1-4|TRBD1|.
TGTGCCAGCAGTGTCTCCCGGGACAGGAATGAAAAACTGTTTTTT
CASSVSRDRNEKLFF